The rows below give T cell receptor beta chains drawn from one sample of a study of cytomegalovirus exposure and HLA in healthy donors. Sequenced by immunoSEQ multiplex PCR; TCRdb stores in-frame clones only, minus some. Here the sample spans some 130,000 clones, around 72% being singletons. The specimen was PBMCs. The receptor set was obtained from a human donor in good health. Each CDR3 is given with its conserved first and last residue. The order of the fields is J gene, D gene, V gene, clone size, CDR3 protein, CDR3 DNA. The D gene is left open where the match is weak. Some rows mark clone size as missing; the rest say once, few, many or name a class of expanded clone.

>TRBJ1-2|.|TRBV28|.
CASSKDIRYTF
TGTGCCAGCAGTAAGGACATTCGCTACACCTTC
>TRBJ2-1|TRBD2|TRBV11-2|.
CASSPGGWVREQFF
TGTGCCAGCAGCCCCGGGGGGTGGGTACGCGAGCAGTTCTTC
>TRBJ2-3|TRBD1|TRBV6-1|.
CASSEGTGADTQYF
TGTGCCAGCAGTGAAGGGACAGGGGCAGATACGCAGTATTTT
>TRBJ2-5|TRBD2|TRBV5-4|.
CASSLKHAGGSETQYF
TGTGCCAGCAGCTTGAAACACGCGGGGGGGTCGGAGACCCAGTACTTC
>TRBJ1-1|.|TRBV30|few
CAWSHDRRTEAFF
TGTGCCTGGAGTCATGACAGGCGAACTGAAGCTTTCTTT
>TRBJ1-4|.|TRBV5-4|few
CASSLVGERKLFF
TGTGCCAGCAGCTTGGTTGGGGAGAGGAAACTGTTTTTT
>TRBJ2-7|TRBD1|TRBV7-2|.
CASSFIRQGGYEQYF
TGTGCCAGCAGCTTTATTCGACAGGGGGGCTACGAGCAGTACTTC
>TRBJ1-1|TRBD1|TRBV19|.
CASTRDRGVPLTEAFF
TGTGCCAGTACTAGGGACAGGGGAGTACCCCTCACTGAAGCTTTCTTT
>TRBJ2-1|.|TRBV15|.
CATRKPPPGGGEQFF
TGTGCCACCAGAAAACCCCCACCGGGCGGAGGTGAGCAGTTCTTC
>TRBJ2-7|TRBD2|TRBV6-1|.
CARGGTSGAYEQYF
TGTGCCAGGGGGGGGACTAGCGGAGCCTACGAGCAGTACTTC
>TRBJ1-6|.|TRBV5-1|.
CASSFSEGQNSPLHF
TGCGCCAGCAGCTTTTCGGAGGGCCAAAATTCACCCCTCCACTTT
>TRBJ1-3|.|TRBV6-5|.
CASGGSRSGNTIYF
TGTGCCAGCGGGGGGTCGAGGTCTGGAAACACCATATATTTT
>TRBJ2-7|TRBD2|TRBV28|.
CASSSSGRSPSYEQYF
TGTGCCAGCAGTTCTAGCGGGAGATCTCCATCCTACGAGCAGTACTTC
>TRBJ1-1|TRBD1|TRBV5-1|.
CAGRQGLNTEAFF
TGCGCCGGCAGACAGGGCCTGAACACTGAAGCTTTCTTT
>TRBJ2-1|TRBD2|TRBV9|.
CASSAWGTSGTDEQFF
TGTGCCAGCAGCGCGTGGGGGACTAGCGGGACCGATGAGCAGTTCTTC
>TRBJ1-1|.|TRBV6-5|.
CASSLPGPGTEAFF
TGTGCCAGCAGCCTCCCCGGCCCGGGAACTGAAGCTTTCTTT
>TRBJ2-6|TRBD1|TRBV27|.
CASTTLGVTGGFGANVLTF
TGTGCCAGCACGACCCTTGGTGTGACAGGGGGCTTTGGGGCCAACGTCCTGACTTTC
>TRBJ1-2|.|TRBV28|once
CASSLLGAQGYTF
TGTGCCAGCAGTTTATTGGGGGCGCAAGGCTACACCTTC
>TRBJ2-1|TRBD2|TRBV12-5|few
CASGLATGGPVEQFF
TGTGCTAGTGGTTTGGCCACGGGGGGGCCGGTTGAGCAGTTCTTC
>TRBJ2-4|TRBD1|TRBV7-9|.
CASSPPLGQGAKNIQYF
TGTGCCAGCAGCCCACCCTTGGGACAGGGAGCCAAAAACATTCAGTACTTC
>TRBJ1-6|TRBD1|TRBV29-1|.
CSVPKSTGRVRDSPLHF
TGCAGCGTCCCCAAATCGACAGGGCGGGTAAGAGATTCACCCCTCCACTTT
>TRBJ2-1|.|TRBV29-1|.
CSVGFGEQFF
TGCAGCGTTGGTTTCGGGGAGCAGTTCTTC
>TRBJ1-1|.|TRBV25-1|.
CASSGVGGSEAFF
TGTGCCAGCAGTGGGGTGGGCGGGTCGGAAGCTTTCTTT
>TRBJ2-3|TRBD2|TRBV5-4|.
CASAGGGYTDTQYF
TGTGCCAGCGCTGGGGGAGGGTACACAGATACGCAGTATTTT
>TRBJ2-1|TRBD1|TRBV2|.
CASSDLSGGGNEQFF
TGTGCCAGCAGTGATCTTTCAGGGGGCGGTAATGAGCAGTTCTTC
>TRBJ2-1|TRBD1|TRBV7-2|.
CASRDRGGNEQFF
TGTGCCAGCAGGGACAGGGGGGGCAATGAGCAGTTCTTC
>TRBJ2-2|TRBD1|TRBV7-2|.
CASSPTGANPGELFF
TGTGCCAGCAGCCCGACAGGGGCGAACCCCGGGGAGCTGTTTTTT
>TRBJ2-7|TRBD2|TRBV15|once
CATSREGSGGYEQYF
TGTGCCACCAGCAGAGAAGGTAGCGGGGGCTACGAGCAGTACTTC
>TRBJ2-3|TRBD1|TRBV7-9|.
CASRDRGTDTQYF
TGTGCCAGCCGGGACAGGGGCACAGATACGCAGTATTTT
>TRBJ2-3|.|TRBV7-2|.
CASRQVKSRDTQYF
TGTGCCAGCAGACAGGTTAAATCGCGAGATACGCAGTATTTT
>TRBJ2-1|TRBD2|TRBV5-4|.
CASSLARGGALTEQFF
TGTGCCAGCAGCTTGGCCCGCGGGGGGGCTCTGACTGAGCAGTTCTTC
>TRBJ2-2|TRBD2|TRBV5-1|.
CASSPDPGTSTSGELFF
TGCGCCAGCAGCCCGGATCCCGGGACTAGCACGTCCGGGGAGCTGTTTTTT
>TRBJ2-1|.|TRBV13|.
CASSLGVRYNEQFF
TGTGCCAGCAGCTTAGGCGTGAGGTACAATGAGCAGTTCTTC
>TRBJ2-5|TRBD2|TRBV5-6|.
CASSLVLAGGLVTQYF
TGTGCCAGCAGCTTGGTTCTAGCGGGAGGTCTTGTGACCCAGTACTTC
>TRBJ1-4|.|TRBV4-2|few
CASSQEPGARAEKLFF
TGTGCCAGCAGCCAAGAGCCTGGGGCGCGAGCCGAAAAACTGTTTTTT
>TRBJ2-4|TRBD1|TRBV7-8|.
CASSPRDRVKNIQYF
TGTGCCAGCAGCCCCAGGGACAGGGTGAAAAACATTCAGTACTTC
>TRBJ2-7|TRBD2|TRBV14|many
CASSQMGTRTHYEQYF
TGTGCCAGCAGCCAAATGGGGACTAGGACACACTACGAGCAGTACTTC
>TRBJ2-3|TRBD1|TRBV2|.
CASSPGQGDTDTQYF
TGTGCCAGCAGCCCGGGACAGGGAGACACAGATACGCAGTATTTT
>TRBJ2-7|TRBD1|TRBV19|.
CASSEWGQGIYEQYF
TGTGCCAGTAGTGAGTGGGGACAGGGGATCTACGAGCAGTACTTC
>TRBJ1-2|.|TRBV10-3|few
CAISEPRGRDYGYTF
TGTGCCATCAGTGAACCTCGGGGTAGGGACTATGGCTACACCTTC
>TRBJ2-3|TRBD2|TRBV7-3|.
CASSLTGRTLGGATDTQYF
TGTGCCAGCAGCTTAACTGGCCGGACTCTCGGGGGGGCCACAGATACGCAGTATTTT
>TRBJ2-3|.|TRBV7-2|.
CASSKDGVSTDTQYF
TGTGCCAGCAGCAAGGACGGGGTTAGCACAGATACGCAGTATTTT
>TRBJ1-6|TRBD1|TRBV7-6|.
CASSFRDRGDSPLHF
TGCGCCAGCAGCTTCCGGGACAGGGGTGATTCACCCCTCCACTTT
>TRBJ2-5|TRBD1|TRBV19|.
CASSIPGQGRKTQYF
TGTGCCAGTAGTATACCCGGACAGGGGCGAAAGACCCAGTACTTC
>TRBJ1-4|.|TRBV6-5|.
CASSPQAGREKLFF
TGTGCCAGCAGTCCCCAGGCAGGGCGGGAAAAACTGTTTTTT
>TRBJ2-7|.|TRBV7-8|.
CASSPTDSYEQYF
TGTGCCAGCAGCCCCACAGACAGCTACGAGCAGTACTTC
>TRBJ2-2|.|TRBV19|.
CASAVTGGGIWVNTGELFF
TGTGCCAGTGCCGTGACCGGCGGGGGCATTTGGGTGAACACCGGGGAGCTGTTTTTT
>TRBJ2-1|TRBD2|TRBV7-2|few
CASSWRGRREVNEQFF
TGTGCCAGCAGCTGGCGGGGTCGGCGGGAGGTAAATGAGCAGTTCTTC
>TRBJ2-7|TRBD2|TRBV7-2|.
CASSELAGGSHEQYF
TGTGCCAGCAGCGAGCTAGCGGGGGGTTCCCACGAGCAGTACTTC
>TRBJ2-3|.|TRBV12-1|.
CASSFSGGSDTQYF
TGTGCCAGCAGCTTTTCGGGTGGGTCAGATACGCAGTATTTT
>TRBJ1-3|.|TRBV2|.
CASSAYSSGNTIYF
TGTGCCAGCAGTGCTTATAGCTCTGGAAACACCATATATTTT
>TRBJ2-3|TRBD2|TRBV5-6|.
CASSPGLAGIVDTQYF
TGTGCCAGCAGCCCGGGACTAGCGGGAATAGTGGATACGCAGTATTTT
>TRBJ1-2|.|TRBV5-1|.
CASSLGTVPRSYGYTF
TGCGCCAGCAGCTTGGGGACAGTCCCTCGTTCCTATGGCTACACCTTC